This T cell receptor (beta chain) derives from a study of cytomegalovirus exposure and HLA in healthy donors. The CDR3 is 15 residues long. The V segment lost 7 bases and the J segment 8 bases; nucleotides outside the gene matches: 16. Per the germline V gene, CDR1 is SGHVS and CDR2 is FQNEAQ. The PCR employed 60 Vbeta primers together with 13 Jbeta primers. TCRdb keeps only in-frame clones here, not all; method: immunoSEQ multiplex PCR. The sample lists approximately 190,000 clones; around 87% were seen once. The sequencing input was PBMCs. The rearrangement uses TRBV7-8 and TRBJ1-1; 7 bases agree with TRBD1. The receptor was derived from a man aged 30 to 39 in good health and CMV-seronegative. CDR3 sequence (DNA): TGTGCCAGCACCCCAACCGAGGGGGCAGGGCCAGAAGCTTTCTTT. Protein product: CASTPTEGAGPEAFF.